A selection of T cell receptor beta chains follows, all from one sample in a study of shared clonotypes between healthy human individuals. Clones were read by immunoSEQ multiplex PCR, and TCRdb kept only the in-frame ones, dropping some. This sample yields more than 1 million clones, of which 75% to 85% are seen a single time; 0.5% to 0.6% belongs to the top ten. The specimen was memory CD4+ T cells from PBMCs. These receptors were taken from a man between 18 and 35 years old in good health. Some clones in this sample may be carry-over from other donors' samples. CDR3s include the opening cysteine and the closing phenylalanine or tryptophan.

TRBJ2-3 TRBV19 12 CATDGGSDTQYF
TRBJ1-1 TRBV7-6 15 CASSLLRGMNTEAFF
TRBJ2-7 TRBV30 16 CAWSGTGPGASYEQYF
TRBJ1-1 TRBV5-6 15 CASSSGPGEDTEAFF
TRBJ2-7 TRBV7-2 16 CASSLGATGFRSEQYF
TRBJ2-6 TRBV18 17 CASSPNQQGSGANVLTF
TRBJ2-7 TRBV6-5 13 CASSYLDGYEQYF
TRBJ2-7 TRBV10-3 14 CAISERQGGNEQYF
TRBJ1-3 TRBV30 13 CAWSVPGGNTIYF
TRBJ2-5 TRBV5-6 17 CASRENSAGILGETQYF
TRBJ2-5 TRBV5-6 13 CASSLRGLETQYF
TRBJ2-7 TRBV11-3 14 CASSLGAGGYEQYF
TRBJ1-2 TRBV5-1 13 CASSLGAGVGYTF
TRBJ2-3 TRBV5-1 14 CASRTGKKADTQYF
TRBJ2-5 TRBV7-3 13 CASSYLAQETQYF
TRBJ1-3 TRBV9 14 CASSLLAREGTIYF
TRBJ2-2 TRBV5-1 14 CASSPGGGTGELFF
TRBJ2-7 TRBV30 14 CAWIGDRTGYEQYF
TRBJ2-3 TRBV10-1 15 CASSPDRVGTDTQYF
TRBJ1-1 TRBV18 13 CASSGQSNTEAFF
TRBJ2-7 TRBV7-6 14 CASSLVDRELEQYF
TRBJ2-3 TRBV9 14 CASSTEGEIDTQYF
TRBJ2-3 TRBV19 15 CASRRLAGSTDTQYF
TRBJ2-5 TRBV2 12 CASSDLRETQYF
TRBJ1-5 TRBV19 14 CASMSRDSNQPQHF
TRBJ2-3 TRBV19 14 CASSASDRRDTQYF
TRBJ1-5 TRBV19 14 CASSRTGGGQPQHF
TRBJ2-7 TRBV7-2 13 CASRSGNSYEQYF
TRBJ2-1 TRBV29-1 14 CSVEGSSSGNEQFF
TRBJ2-7 TRBV6-5 14 CASSSRQGFYEQYF
TRBJ1-3 TRBV19 17 CASSPIEVILSGNTIYF
TRBJ1-4 TRBV19 13 CASSYGTNEKLFF
TRBJ2-5 TRBV30 12 CAWSAYQEAQYF
TRBJ2-3 TRBV29-1 14 CSSNGRGNTDTQYF
TRBJ2-1 TRBV5-1 15 CASSLGLAGVDEQFF
TRBJ2-6 TRBV5-1 15 CASSSQGSGANVLTF
TRBJ2-7 TRBV2 12 CASKGDGYEQYF
TRBJ2-7 TRBV7-2 14 CASSLAGGRDEQYF
TRBJ1-1 TRBV20-1 11 CSGRVGTEAFF
TRBJ2-7 TRBV7-9 12 CASSLDSTEQYF
TRBJ1-1 TRBV14 13 CASSQDHLTEAFF
TRBJ1-1 TRBV6-5 13 CASRPNVGTDAFF
TRBJ2-7 TRBV20-1 11 CSGFMSYEQYF
TRBJ2-2 TRBV7-2 19 CASSSRFGTSGRQVGELFF
TRBJ2-3 TRBV20-1 10 CSAPIDTQYF
TRBJ2-5 TRBV7-9 15 CASSLPTSGQETQYF
TRBJ2-5 TRBV15 13 CATSRDSRETQYF
TRBJ2-5 TRBV19 13 CASRGTDQETQYF
TRBJ2-3 TRBV25-1 15 CASTETTGLTDTQYF
TRBJ1-1 TRBV29-1 13 CSASGTQRTEAFF
TRBJ2-1 TRBV11-3 16 CASSLGGFPPYNEQFF
TRBJ1-4 TRBV5-1 15 CASSLGQPTNEKLFF
TRBJ2-1 TRBV5-1 13 CASSFYAYNEQFF
TRBJ2-1 TRBV19 13 CASMGGRAYEQFF
TRBJ2-1 TRBV10-1 16 CASSESGGKGINEQFF
TRBJ1-2 TRBV6-4 16 CASSDSWDREGYGYTF
TRBJ2-1 TRBV14 16 CASSLYRQGPYNEQFF